Listed below are T cell receptor beta chains from one sample, sequenced in a study of T cell responses to AZD1222 COVID-19 vaccine. Data came from immunoSEQ multiplex PCR; TCRdb stores just in-frame clones and leaves some out. The sample has roughly 150,000 clones, approximately 87% seen once. The sample was peripheral blood, taken 28 days after the second AZD1222 dose. Every receptor here comes from an adult who received the AZD1222 COVID-19 vaccine. CDR3s include the opening cysteine and the closing phenylalanine or tryptophan. D genes are given only for firm matches. Not all rows give a size; the values are once, few, many and, for expanded clones, a class.

j_call,v_call,clone_size,d_call,cdr3_aa,cdr3_nt
TRBJ2-3,TRBV7-3,NA,NA,CASSLTPSPDTQYF,TGTGCCAGCAGCTTAACCCCGAGCCCAGATACGCAGTATTTT
TRBJ2-5,TRBV9,few,NA,CASSLTWGAPETQYF,TGTGCCAGCAGCTTAACCTGGGGGGCCCCAGAGACCCAGTACTTC
TRBJ1-5,TRBV6-1,NA,TRBD1,CASSGAGTGGGQPQHF,TGTGCCAGCAGTGGAGCCGGGACAGGGGGCGGTCAGCCCCAGCATTTT
TRBJ2-1,TRBV10-3,NA,TRBD1,CAISESIRGRRNEQFF,TGTGCCATCAGTGAGTCGATCAGGGGGCGTCGTAATGAGCAGTTCTTC
TRBJ2-1,TRBV12-2,NA,NA,CASRLKGASGRANSYNEQFF,TGTGCAAGTCGCTTAAAAGGGGCTAGCGGGAGGGCCAACTCCTACAATGAGCAGTTCTTC
TRBJ1-5,TRBV28,NA,TRBD1,CASGSGGRDNQPQHF,TGTGCCAGCGGATCAGGGGGAAGGGACAATCAGCCCCAGCATTTT
TRBJ2-5,TRBV19,NA,TRBD1,CASSTGTGGAETQYF,TGTGCCAGTAGTACAGGGACAGGGGGCGCGGAGACCCAGTACTTC
TRBJ2-7,TRBV3-1/TRBV3-2,NA,NA,CASSQGLGGYSYEQYF,TGTGCCAGCAGCCAAGGTTTGGGCGGCTACTCCTACGAGCAGTACTTC
TRBJ2-2,TRBV11-2,NA,TRBD1,CASSLGDRAVAGELFF,TGTGCCAGCAGCTTAGGGGACAGGGCAGTCGCCGGGGAGCTGTTTTTT
TRBJ1-3,TRBV5-4,NA,NA,CASSLENPGNSGNTIYF,TGTGCCAGCAGCTTGGAGAACCCAGGAAACTCTGGAAACACCATATATTTT
TRBJ1-2,TRBV28,NA,TRBD1,CASRQGDYGYTF,TGTGCCAGCAGACAGGGGGACTATGGCTACACCTTC
TRBJ1-2,TRBV6-1,NA,NA,CASSEPSRAGYGYTF,TGTGCCAGCAGTGAACCTAGCAGGGCGGGCTATGGCTACACCTTC
TRBJ1-2,TRBV28,NA,TRBD1,CASSRDSGSYYGYTF,TGTGCCAGCAGCCGGGACAGCGGATCCTACTATGGCTACACCTTC
TRBJ1-5,TRBV19,NA,TRBD1,CASATGGGQPQHF,TGTGCCAGCGCGACAGGGGGCGGACAGCCCCAGCATTTT
TRBJ2-1,TRBV28,NA,TRBD2,CASSSRRAGFVDEQFF,TGTGCCAGCAGTTCCCGCAGAGCGGGATTCGTGGATGAGCAGTTCTTC
TRBJ2-7,TRBV21-1,NA,NA,CASSKDGGSGPLSYEQYF,TGTGCCAGCAGCAAAGATGGGGGCTCCGGGCCCCTTTCCTACGAGCAGTACTTC
TRBJ2-7,TRBV9,NA,NA,CASRSYEQYF,TGTGCCAGCAGATCCTACGAGCAGTACTTC
TRBJ2-1,TRBV2,NA,TRBD2,CASSVGASGIVF,TGTGCCAGCAGTGTCGGGGCTAGCGGGATTGTCTTC
TRBJ2-3,TRBV7-2,NA,NA,CASRLRRSKGDTQYF,TGTGCCAGCAGGTTAAGGCGTTCCAAGGGGGATACGCAGTATTTT
TRBJ2-3,TRBV30,NA,TRBD2,CAWTGGDITADTQYF,TGTGCCTGGACGGGGGGGGATATAACAGCAGATACGCAGTATTTT
TRBJ2-7,TRBV7-9,NA,TRBD2,CASSFGGRFDEQYF,TGTGCCAGCAGCTTCGGCGGGAGGTTTGACGAGCAGTACTTC
TRBJ2-6,TRBV7-7,NA,NA,CASSQNTGANVLTF,TGTGCTAGCAGTCAAAATACTGGGGCCAACGTCCTGACTTTC
TRBJ2-3,TRBV28,NA,NA,CASSFPIRGTDTQYF,TGTGCCAGCAGTTTCCCCATAAGGGGGACGGATACGCAGTATTTT
TRBJ1-6,TRBV27,NA,TRBD1,CASSLSNRGSYNSPLHF,TGTGCCAGCAGTTTATCGAACAGGGGCTCCTATAATTCACCCCTCCACTTT
TRBJ2-7,TRBV18,NA,TRBD2,CASSPLAVSYEQYF,TGTGCCAGCTCCCCACTAGCGGTCTCCTACGAGCAGTACTTC
TRBJ1-6,TRBV27,NA,TRBD1,CASSLSRDRYSPLHF,TGTGCCAGCAGTTTAAGTCGGGACAGGTATTCACCCCTCCACTTT
TRBJ1-6,TRBV19,few,TRBD1,CATRDSRMNNSPLHF,TGTGCCACCCGGGACAGCCGTATGAATAATTCACCCCTCCACTTT
TRBJ2-3,TRBV20-1,NA,NA,CSADLTDTQYF,TGCAGTGCTGACCTAACAGATACGCAGTATTTT
TRBJ1-2,TRBV2,NA,TRBD1,CASRGGQAPNYGYTF,TGTGCCAGCAGGGGCGGACAGGCCCCTAACTATGGCTACACCTTC
TRBJ1-6,TRBV3-1/TRBV3-2,NA,NA,CASSQEARSPLHF,TGTGCCAGCAGCCAAGAAGCGAGGTCACCCCTCCACTTT
TRBJ1-1,TRBV10-3,NA,NA,CAISVGDTEAFF,TGTGCCATCAGTGTTGGGGACACTGAAGCTTTCTTT
TRBJ2-2,TRBV14,once,TRBD1,CASSRQGARPGELFF,TGTGCCAGCAGCCGACAGGGGGCGCGGCCCGGGGAGCTGTTTTTT
TRBJ2-7,TRBV7-6,NA,TRBD2,CASSPRKASGSFYEQYF,TGTGCCAGCAGCCCCCGGAAGGCTAGCGGGAGTTTCTACGAGCAGTACTTC
TRBJ2-1,TRBV19,NA,NA,CASSPTGLAYNEQFF,TGTGCCAGTAGTCCCACAGGGTTAGCCTACAATGAGCAGTTCTTC
TRBJ1-1,TRBV6-5,NA,NA,CASSQPGKTEAFF,TGTGCCAGCAGTCAACCAGGGAAGACTGAAGCTTTCTTT
TRBJ2-2,TRBV5-1,NA,NA,CASREKMAGELFF,TGCGCCAGCCGGGAAAAGATGGCCGGGGAGCTGTTTTTT
TRBJ2-7,TRBV5-1,NA,TRBD1,CASSPDRAYEQYF,TGCGCCAGCAGCCCGGACAGGGCCTACGAGCAGTACTTC
TRBJ1-2,TRBV5-1,NA,NA,CASSISGGTNYGYTF,TGCGCCAGCAGTATCTCGGGGGGTACTAACTATGGCTACACCTTC
TRBJ2-1,TRBV11-2,NA,TRBD2,CASSFLAGGDRFF,TGTGCCAGCAGCTTCCTAGCGGGAGGGGATCGGTTCTTC
TRBJ1-4,TRBV11-2,NA,NA,CASSLGRGEEKLFF,TGTGCCAGCAGCTTAGGGAGGGGTGAAGAAAAACTGTTTTTT
TRBJ2-7,TRBV4-3,few,NA,CASSPTLRSGSYEQYF,TGCGCCAGCAGCCCCACCTTGCGATCGGGCTCCTACGAGCAGTACTTC
TRBJ1-5,TRBV19,NA,NA,CASRANGRGMGNQPQHF,TGTGCCAGTAGGGCAAACGGGCGGGGGATGGGCAATCAGCCCCAGCATTTT
TRBJ1-1,TRBV4-1,NA,TRBD1,CASSQGTGGNTEAFF,TGCGCCAGCAGCCAGGGGACAGGGGGGAACACTGAAGCTTTCTTT
TRBJ2-7,TRBV9,NA,TRBD1,CASSPGQGYEQYF,TGTGCCAGCAGCCCCGGACAGGGCTACGAGCAGTACTTC
TRBJ2-3,TRBV30,NA,TRBD2,CAWSVMRELDTQYF,TGTGCCTGGAGTGTAATGCGGGAGCTAGATACGCAGTATTTT
TRBJ1-1,TRBV6-5,NA,TRBD1,CASYRGPNTEAFF,TGTGCCAGCTACAGGGGACCGAACACTGAAGCTTTCTTT